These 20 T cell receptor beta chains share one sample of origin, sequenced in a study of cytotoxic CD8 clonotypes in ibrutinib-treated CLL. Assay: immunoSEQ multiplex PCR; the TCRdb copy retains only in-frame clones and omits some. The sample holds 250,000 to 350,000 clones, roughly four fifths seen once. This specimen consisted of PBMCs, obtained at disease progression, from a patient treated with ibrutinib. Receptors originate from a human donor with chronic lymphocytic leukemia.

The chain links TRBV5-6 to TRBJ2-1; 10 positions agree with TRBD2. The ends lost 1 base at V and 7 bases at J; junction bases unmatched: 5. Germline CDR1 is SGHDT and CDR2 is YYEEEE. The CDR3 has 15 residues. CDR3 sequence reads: CASSLLAGVPNEQFF. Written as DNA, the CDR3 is TGTGCCAGCAGCTTGCTAGCGGGAGTTCCGAATGAGCAGTTCTTC.

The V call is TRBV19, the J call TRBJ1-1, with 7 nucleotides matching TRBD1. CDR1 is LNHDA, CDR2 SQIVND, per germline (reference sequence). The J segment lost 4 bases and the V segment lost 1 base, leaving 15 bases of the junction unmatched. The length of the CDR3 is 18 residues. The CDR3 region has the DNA TGTGCCAGTAGTATAGCCCCTCCGACAGGGAGAAAGTTCACTGAAGCTTTCTTT. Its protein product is CASSIAPPTGRKFTEAFF. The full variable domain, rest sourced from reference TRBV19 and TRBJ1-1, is DGGITQSPKYLFRKEGQNVTLSCEQNLNHDAMYWYRQDPGQGLRLIYYSQIVNDFQKGDIAEGYSVSREKKESFPLTVTSAQKNPTAFYLCASSIAPPTGRKFTEAFFGQGTRLTVV.

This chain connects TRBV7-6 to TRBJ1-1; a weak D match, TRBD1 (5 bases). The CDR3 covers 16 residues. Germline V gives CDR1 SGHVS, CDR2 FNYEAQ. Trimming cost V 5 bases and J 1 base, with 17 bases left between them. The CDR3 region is CASSLYTQGGNTEAFF. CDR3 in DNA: TGTGCCAGCAGCCTATACACGCAGGGCGGGAACACTGAAGCTTTCTTT. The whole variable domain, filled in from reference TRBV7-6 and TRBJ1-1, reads GAGVSQSPRYKVTKRGQDVALRCDPISGHVSLYWYRQALGQGPEFLTYFNYEAQQDKSGLPNDRFSAERPEGSISTLTIQRTEQRDSAMYRCASSLYTQGGNTEAFFGQGTRLTVV.

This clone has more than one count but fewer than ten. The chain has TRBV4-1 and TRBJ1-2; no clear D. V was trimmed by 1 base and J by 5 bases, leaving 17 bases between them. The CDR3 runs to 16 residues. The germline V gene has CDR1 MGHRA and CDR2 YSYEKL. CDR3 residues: CASSQVHPARRYGYTF. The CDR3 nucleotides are TGCGCCAGCAGCCAAGTCCATCCAGCCCGGAGGTATGGCTACACCTTC.

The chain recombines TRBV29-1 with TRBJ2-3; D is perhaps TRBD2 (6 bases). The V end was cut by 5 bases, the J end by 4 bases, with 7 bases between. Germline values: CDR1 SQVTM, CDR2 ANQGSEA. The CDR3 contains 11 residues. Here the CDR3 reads CSVREADTQYF. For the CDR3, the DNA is TGCAGCGTTAGGGAGGCAGATACGCAGTATTTT.

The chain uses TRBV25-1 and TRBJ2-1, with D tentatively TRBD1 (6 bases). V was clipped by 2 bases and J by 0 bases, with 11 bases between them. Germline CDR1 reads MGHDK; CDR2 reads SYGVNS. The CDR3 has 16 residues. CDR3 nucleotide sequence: TGTGCCAGCAGTGAAGCGGACAGATTCTCCTACAATGAGCAGTTCTTC. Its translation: CASSEADRFSYNEQFF. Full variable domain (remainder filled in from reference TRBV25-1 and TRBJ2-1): EADIYQTPRYLVIGTGKKITLECSQTMGHDKMYWYQQDPGMELHLIHYSYGVNSTEKGDLSSESTVSRIRTEHFPLTLESARPSHTSQYLCASSEADRFSYNEQFFGPGTRLTVL.

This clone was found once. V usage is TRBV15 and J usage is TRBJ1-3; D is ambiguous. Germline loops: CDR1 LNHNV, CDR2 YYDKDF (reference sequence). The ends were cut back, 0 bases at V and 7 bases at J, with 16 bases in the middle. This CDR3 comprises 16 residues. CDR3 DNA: TGTGCCACCAGCAGAGATCAGTACGGGTTGGGGAACACCATATATTTT. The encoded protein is CATSRDQYGLGNTIYF. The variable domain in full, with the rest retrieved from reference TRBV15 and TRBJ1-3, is DAMVIQNPRYQVTQFGKPVTLSCSQTLNHNVMYWYQQKSSQAPKLLFHYYDKDFNNEADTPDNFQSRRPNTSFCFLDIRSPGLGDTAMYLCATSRDQYGLGNTIYFGEGSWLTVV.

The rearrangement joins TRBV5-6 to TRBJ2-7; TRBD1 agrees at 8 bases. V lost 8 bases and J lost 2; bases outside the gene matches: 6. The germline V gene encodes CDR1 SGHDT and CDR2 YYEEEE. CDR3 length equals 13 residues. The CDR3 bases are TGTGCCAGTTCGACAGGGGTGGCCTACGAGCAGTACTTC. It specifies CASSTGVAYEQYF.

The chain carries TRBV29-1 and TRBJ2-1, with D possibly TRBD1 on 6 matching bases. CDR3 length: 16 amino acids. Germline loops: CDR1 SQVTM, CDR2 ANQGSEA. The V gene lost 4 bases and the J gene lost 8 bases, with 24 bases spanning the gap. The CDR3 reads CSVAGTPGKESDEQFF. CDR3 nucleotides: TGCAGCGTTGCCGGGACACCCGGGAAGGAAAGCGATGAGCAGTTCTTC.

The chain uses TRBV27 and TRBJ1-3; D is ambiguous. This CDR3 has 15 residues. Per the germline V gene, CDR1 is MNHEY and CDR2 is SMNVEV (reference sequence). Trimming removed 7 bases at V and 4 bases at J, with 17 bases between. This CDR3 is CASKRFGVSGNTIYF. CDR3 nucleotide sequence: TGTGCCAGCAAGCGCTTCGGGGTATCAGGAAACACCATATATTTT.

The CDR3 bases are TGTGCCAGCAGTTTGGGGGGCAGATCCCTAGAGACCCAGTACTTC. Protein sequence: CASSLGGRSLETQYF. The genes are TRBV9 and TRBJ2-5, with D tentatively TRBD1 or TRBD2 (6 bases each). The ends were cut back, 5 bases at V and 4 bases at J, with 18 bases in the middle. Per the germline V gene, CDR1 is SGDLS and CDR2 is YYNGEE. The CDR3 is made up of 15 amino acids.

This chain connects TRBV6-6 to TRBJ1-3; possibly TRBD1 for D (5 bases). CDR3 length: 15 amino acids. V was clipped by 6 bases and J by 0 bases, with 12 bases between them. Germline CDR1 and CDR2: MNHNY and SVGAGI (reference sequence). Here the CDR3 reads CASRTTGFSGNTIYF. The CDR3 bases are TGTGCCAGCAGGACAACAGGTTTCTCTGGAAACACCATATATTTT.

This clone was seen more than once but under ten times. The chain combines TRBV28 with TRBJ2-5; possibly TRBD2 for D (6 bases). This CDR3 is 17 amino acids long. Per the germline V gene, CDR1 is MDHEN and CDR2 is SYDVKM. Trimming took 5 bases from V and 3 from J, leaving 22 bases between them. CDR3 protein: CASSQSSWVAAKETQYF. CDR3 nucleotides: TGTGCCAGCAGTCAGTCGAGTTGGGTAGCGGCTAAAGAGACCCAGTACTTC.

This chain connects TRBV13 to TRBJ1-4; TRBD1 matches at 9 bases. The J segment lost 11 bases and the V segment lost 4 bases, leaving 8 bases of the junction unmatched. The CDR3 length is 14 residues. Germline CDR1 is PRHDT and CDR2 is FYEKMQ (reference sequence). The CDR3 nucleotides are TGTGCCAGCAGCTCAACCGGGACAGGGCGGAAACTGTTTTTT. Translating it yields CASSSTGTGRKLFF.

CDR3 protein: CASSSGGLYEQYF. The CDR3 DNA reads as TGTGCCAGCAGTTCGGGGGGGCTTTACGAGCAGTACTTC. The chain links TRBV6-5 to TRBJ2-7; TRBD2 aligns across 8 bases. V shed 4 bases and J 4 bases; nucleotides not matched to a gene: 3. The CDR3 runs 13 residues. The germline V gene encodes CDR1 MNHEY and CDR2 SVGAGI.

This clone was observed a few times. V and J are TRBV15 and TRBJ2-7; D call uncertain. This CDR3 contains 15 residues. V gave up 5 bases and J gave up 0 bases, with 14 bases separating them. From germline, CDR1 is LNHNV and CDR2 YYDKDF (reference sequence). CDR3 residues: CATSGMGRFSYEQYF. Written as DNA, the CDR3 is TGTGCCACCAGCGGTATGGGCCGTTTCTCCTACGAGCAGTACTTC.

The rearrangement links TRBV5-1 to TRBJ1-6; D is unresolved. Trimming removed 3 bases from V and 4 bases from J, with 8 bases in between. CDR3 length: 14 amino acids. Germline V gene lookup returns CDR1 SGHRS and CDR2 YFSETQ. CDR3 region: CASSSQIYNSPLHF. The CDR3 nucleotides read TGCGCCAGCAGCTCACAGATATATAATTCACCCCTCCACTTT.

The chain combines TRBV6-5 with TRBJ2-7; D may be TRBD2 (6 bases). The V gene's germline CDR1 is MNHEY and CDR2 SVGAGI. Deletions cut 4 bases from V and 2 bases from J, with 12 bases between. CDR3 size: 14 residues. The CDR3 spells CASSLAGGTYEQYF. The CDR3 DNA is TGTGCCAGCAGTTTAGCCGGAGGGACCTACGAGCAGTACTTC.

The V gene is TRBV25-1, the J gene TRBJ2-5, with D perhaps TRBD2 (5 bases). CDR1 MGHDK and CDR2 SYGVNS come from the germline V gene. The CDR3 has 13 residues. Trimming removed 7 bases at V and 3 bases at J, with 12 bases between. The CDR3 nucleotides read TGTGCCAGCATCGGGAACTGGAAAGAGACCCAGTACTTC. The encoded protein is CASIGNWKETQYF.

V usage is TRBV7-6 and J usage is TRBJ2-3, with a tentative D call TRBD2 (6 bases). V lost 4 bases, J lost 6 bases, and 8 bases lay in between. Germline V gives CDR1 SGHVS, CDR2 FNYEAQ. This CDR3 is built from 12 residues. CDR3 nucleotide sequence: TGTGCCAGCAGCTGGGGGGAGGATACGCAGTATTTT. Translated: CASSWGEDTQYF.